Here is one T cell receptor (beta chain) with its context. This entry belongs to a study of blood T cell repertoires in COVID-19. Authors' data handling: Amplified reference gene primers provided the basis for estimating nucleated cell counts. The method was immunoSEQ multiplex PCR; TCRdb's version includes in-frame clones alone and lacks a portion of them. That table gives V, J and clone size, and the DNA gave D and trimming. The table has 100,000 to 150,000 clones, about 89% seen once. This receptor was obtained from a woman in her seventies with COVID-19, enrolled during active disease. Sequencing was carried out using peripheral blood.

The CDR3: CASSWGQGSGNTIYF. Here the CDR3 DNA reads TGTGCCAGCAGCTGGGGACAGGGCTCTGGAAACACCATATATTTT. This chain joins TRBV7-2 and TRBJ1-3; 9 bases map to TRBD1. CDR1 SGHTA and CDR2 FQGNSA come from the germline V gene. This CDR3 is 15 amino acids long. After removal of 4 bases from V and 0 bases from J, the junction contained 1 base not matched to a gene.